This TCR beta chain was obtained from a study of siplizumab effects on memory and regulatory T cells. CDR3 length: 17 amino acids. The germline gives CDR1 SEHNR, CDR2 FQNEAQ (reference sequence). Germline trimming cut 2 bases from V and 2 bases from J; bases unmatched to any gene: 2. This clone was picked up a small number of times. Generated by immunoSEQ multiplex PCR, the TCRdb table keeps only in-frame clones and is missing some. This repertoire shows 80,000 to 130,000 clones, around 95% found once; its top ten account for around 0.6%. This TCR was sampled from a human donor in good health. The rearrangement links TRBV7-9 to TRBJ2-1, with 14 bases matching TRBD2. The source material was Tregs sorted from blood. The CDR3 DNA sequence: TGTGCCAGCAGCTTAAGGACTAGCGGGAGGACCTACAATGAGCAGTTCTTC. Encoded protein: CASSLRTSGRTYNEQFF.